The TCR beta chain described here comes from a study of identifying expanded T cells in peripheral blood. Overall study findings and caveats: Differentially abundant clones: 0.95 to 1.5 between replicates, about 16 at approximately 14 days, more than 18 at four. Across healthy donors, higher total template counts meant significantly greater two-week count variance.

During the collection period, no donor immune events like infections were recorded. Comments on this clone: Its target is unknown.

Only in-frame clones appear in the TCRdb table, and some are missing; sequencing was by immunoSEQ multiplex PCR. The sample lists tens of thousands of clones, 88% occurring once. The sequence derives from a person between 18 and 75 years old in good health. Sequencing was performed on blood.

The CDR3 nucleotides read TGTGCCAGCAGTGGGACCGAAACAGGTACACAGTTCTTC. Protein product: CASSGTETGTQFF. The V and J genes are TRBV6-1 and TRBJ2-1; D might be TRBD1 (5 bases). The CDR3 consists of 13 residues. Trimming left V 4 bases short and J 13 bases short, with 17 bases between. CDR1 MNHNS and CDR2 SASEGT come from the germline V gene.